The table lists the clone carrying this T cell receptor (beta chain) with a few counts. The antigen is unknown. The CDR3 has 13 residues. V gave up 0 bases and J gave up 0 bases, with 3 bases separating them. Germline-derived CDR1 and CDR2 are SGDLS and YYNGEE. All patients relapsed after autologous stem cell transplantation, and brentuximab vedotin exposure varied. The sample originates from a study of PD-1 blockade in classical Hodgkin lymphoma. Libraries were prepared by immunoSEQ multiplex PCR; TCRdb keeps only in-frame clonotypes and omits some of them. Seen here are 20,000 to 25,000 clones, approximately 69% observed once, and the top ten hold approximately 3.3%. Study findings and constraints: Before treatment, complete responders showed about the same diversity as newly diagnosed patients. TCR diversity at baseline was reported to be reduced in newly diagnosed patients relative to healthy donors. Only CD4+ TCR diversity, not CD8+, had risen significantly by C4D1. Nivolumab initiation under 1 year post-ASCT meant exclusion.

The receptor was isolated from a human donor with classical Hodgkin lymphoma. Sequences were derived from peripheral blood mononuclear cells (PBMCs), sampled at baseline. The J gene is TRBJ1-1, the V gene TRBV9, with D unclear. CDR3 DNA sequence: TGTGCCAGCAGCGTAGGCATGAACACTGAAGCTTTCTTT. This translates into CASSVGMNTEAFF.